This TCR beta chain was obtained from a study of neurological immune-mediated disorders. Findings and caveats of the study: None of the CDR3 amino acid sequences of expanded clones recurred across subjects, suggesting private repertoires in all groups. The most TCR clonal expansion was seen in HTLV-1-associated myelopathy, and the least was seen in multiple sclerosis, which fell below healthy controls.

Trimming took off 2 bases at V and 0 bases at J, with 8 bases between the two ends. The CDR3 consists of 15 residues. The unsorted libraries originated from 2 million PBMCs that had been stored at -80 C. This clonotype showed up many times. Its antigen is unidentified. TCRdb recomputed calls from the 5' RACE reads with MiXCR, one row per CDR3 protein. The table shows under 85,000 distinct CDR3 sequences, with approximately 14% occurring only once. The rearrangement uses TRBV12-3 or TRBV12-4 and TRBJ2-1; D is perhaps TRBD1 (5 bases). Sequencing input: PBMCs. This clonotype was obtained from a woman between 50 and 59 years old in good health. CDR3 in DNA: TGTGCCAGCAGTTTAAATAGGGGCTCCTACAATGAGCAGTTCTTC. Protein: CASSLNRGSYNEQFF.